Detailed here is one T cell receptor (beta chain). Its antigen remains unidentified. Produced via immunoSEQ multiplex PCR; TCRdb's table is partial and in-frame only. The profile shows hundreds of thousands of clones, 85% to 90% of them singletons. The sample is drawn from a study of Ad26.COV2.S vaccination and SARS-CoV-2 variants. Turning to the study itself: By the intramuscular route, Ad26.COV2.S was given once, or twice 56 days apart.

Findings and limits, study-wide: A substantial breadth of spike-specific CD8+ and CD4+ T cell responses after vaccination has been reported. Quantification of TCR breadth and depth may have yielded underestimates of total T cell responses.

The treatment was: 15 to 20 received Ad26.COV2.S at low or high dose, single or two shots; roughly five received placebo; per-sample allocation not given. Sample collection was performed on day 63 after the first vaccine or placebo injection. A Boston adult aged 18-55 years was the donor. This CDR3 spans 12 amino acids. The V gene's germline CDR1 is SGHTA and CDR2 FQGNSA. V lost 5 bases, J lost 8 bases, and 12 bases lay in between. The sequencing here drew on peripheral blood, taken in a trial of Ad26.COV2.S vaccine versus placebo. This receptor was identified in a person aged 18-65 years who received the Ad26.COV2.S COVID-19 vaccine or a placebo. The chain links TRBV7-2 to TRBJ1-2, with D unresolved. The CDR3 DNA reads TGTGCCAGCAGCCCGGCCTTGTGGGGCTACACCTTC. Protein sequence: CASSPALWGYTF.